This T cell receptor beta chain is drawn from a study of blood T cells in healthy people across ages. The use of a sample-barcoded 5' primer and a J-beta primer mix characterized a second PCR of roughly 7 to 12 cycles. TCRdb re-analysed the 5' RACE reads in MiXCR, keeping a single row per CDR3 protein. The data contain more than 800,000 distinct CDR3 sequences, over 35% of them singletons. The CDR3 totals 14 residues. Germline assignment: CDR1 GTSNPN and CDR2 SVGIG (reference sequence). V gave up 2 bases and J gave up 5 bases, with 16 bases separating them. Roughly 10 milliliters was the volume of peripheral blood drawn from each donor.

The sample comprised blood. The sequence came from a woman aged 60-70 years in good health. This rearrangement joins TRBV30 to TRBJ2-7; possible D gene TRBD1, 6 bases. CDR3 sequence reads: CAWSIYRDRHEQYF. DNA of the CDR3: TGTGCCTGGAGTATATACAGGGATCGGCACGAGCAGTACTTC.